These 24 T cell receptor beta chains were sequenced from one sample in a study of T cell responses to AZD1222 COVID-19 vaccine. Repertoires were generated with immunoSEQ multiplex PCR, while TCRdb's copy carries only in-frame clones and drops some. The sample consists of tens of thousands of clones, about 88% of them appearing once. This sample comprised peripheral blood, obtained 28 days after the second AZD1222 dose. The receptor set was obtained from an adult who received the AZD1222 COVID-19 vaccine.

Only a few counts were recorded for this clone. The genes are TRBV6-1 and TRBJ2-7; D gene uncertain. The V end was cut by 2 bases, the J end by 9 bases, with 11 bases between. The germline CDR1 and CDR2 sequences are MNHNS and SASEGT. The CDR3 is 12 amino acids. DNA of the CDR3: TGTGCCAGCAGTGAAAGGGTTGCCGTGCAGTACTTC. Protein product: CASSERVAVQYF.

V and J are TRBV21-1 and TRBJ1-2. TRBV21-1 is recorded as a pseudogene. The length of the CDR3 is 20 residues. The DNA for the CDR3 is TGTGCCAGCAGCAAACCTACACGAGAAACGCTCGGTTTCGCTAACTATGGCTACACCTTC. This encodes CASSKPTRETLGFANYGYTF.

The rearrangement links TRBV7-2 to TRBJ2-7; weak D call: TRBD2 (5 bases). From germline, CDR1 is SGHTA and CDR2 FQGNSA. This CDR3 region has 13 residues. V lost 5 bases and J lost 3, with 11 bases in between. The CDR3 region has the DNA TGTGCCAGCAGCCTGACTATAGTCTACGAGCAGTACTTC. This codes for CASSLTIVYEQYF. The full variable domain, completed using reference TRBV7-2 and TRBJ2-7, is GAGVSQSPSNKVTEKGKDVELRCDPISGHTALYWYRQSLGQGLEFLIYFQGNSAPDKSGLPSDRFSAERTGGSVSTLTIQRTQQEDSAVYLCASSLTIVYEQYFGPGTRLTVT.

V and J are TRBV27 and TRBJ2-3, with TRBD2 identical over 11 bases. Germline CDR1 is MNHEY and CDR2 is SMNVEV (reference sequence). CDR3 length: 16 residues. Losses at the gene ends were 5 bases for V and 3 bases for J; bases not matched to a gene: 7. CDR3 amino acids: CASSPLAGVPTDTQYF. The CDR3 coding sequence is TGTGCCAGCAGTCCACTAGCGGGAGTTCCTACAGATACGCAGTATTTT.

The gene calls are TRBV30 and TRBJ2-5; perhaps D is TRBD1 or TRBD2 (5 bases each). V shed 8 bases and J shed 2 bases, with 15 bases lying between them. The CDR3 spans 13 residues. Germline V gene lookup returns CDR1 GTSNPN and CDR2 SVGIG (reference sequence). The CDR3, as DNA: TGTGCCATTTCGGGGCCGCTACAAGAGACCCAGTACTTC. Its protein product is CAISGPLQETQYF.

The V call is TRBV19, the J call TRBJ2-2; 11 bases fit TRBD2. The length of the CDR3 is 14 residues. Germline CDR1 reads LNHDA; CDR2 reads SQIVND (reference sequence). The V gene end was trimmed by 7 bases and the J gene end by 7 bases; junction bases not matched to a gene: 5. For the CDR3, the DNA is TGTGCCAGTATAGCGGGAGGGCCGGTCGGGGAGCTGTTTTTT. Its translation: CASIAGGPVGELFF.

This chain links TRBV14 with TRBJ2-7; 10 bases fit TRBD1. CDR1 is SGHDN, CDR2 FVKESK, per germline. CDR3 size: 14 residues. V shed 1 base and J 6 bases; nucleotides not matched to a gene: 3. The CDR3 region is CASSQGDRGPEQYF. As DNA, the CDR3 is TGTGCCAGCAGCCAAGGGGACAGGGGCCCCGAGCAGTACTTC.

V gene TRBV19 combines with J gene TRBJ1-4, with a possible D match to TRBD1 (5 bases). V was clipped by 10 bases and J by 8 bases, with 17 bases between them. Per germline, CDR1 LNHDA and CDR2 SQIVND (reference sequence). The CDR3 sequence is 13 residues long. CDR3 bases: TGTGCCACCCGGGACGCTTGGGGCGAAAAACTGTTTTTT. Translating gives CATRDAWGEKLFF. The whole variable domain, remainder taken from reference TRBV19 and TRBJ1-4, is DGGITQSPKYLFRKEGQNVTLSCEQNLNHDAMYWYRQDPGQGLRLIYYSQIVNDFQKGDIAEGYSVSREKKESFPLTVTSAQKNPTAFYLCATRDAWGEKLFFGSGTQLSVL.

This clone was seen once. This chain uses TRBV19 with TRBJ1-2; possibly TRBD1 for D (6 bases). The length of the CDR3 is 14 residues. The V gene lost 3 bases and the J gene lost 4 bases, with 12 bases spanning the gap. Germline values: CDR1 LNHDA, CDR2 SQIVND (reference sequence). The CDR3 reads CASSIGTGPYGYTF. The CDR3, as DNA: TGTGCCAGTAGTATTGGTACAGGGCCCTATGGCTACACCTTC.

The chain recombines TRBV25-1 with TRBJ1-1; the D gene is possibly TRBD1 (5 bases). CDR3 length: 15 residues. Trimming cost V 1 base and J 1 base, with 10 bases left between them. CDR1 and CDR2 (germline): MGHDK, SYGVNS. In DNA, the CDR3 is TGTGCCAGCAGTGAATCGGTTGGGGGGAACACTGAAGCTTTCTTT. Translating gives CASSESVGGNTEAFF. The whole variable domain, remainder taken from reference TRBV25-1 and TRBJ1-1, is EADIYQTPRYLVIGTGKKITLECSQTMGHDKMYWYQQDPGMELHLIHYSYGVNSTEKGDLSSESTVSRIRTEHFPLTLESARPSHTSQYLCASSESVGGNTEAFFGQGTRLTVV.

This chain links TRBV9 with TRBJ2-3, with 9 bases aligning to TRBD1. The CDR3 sequence is 17 residues long. The trim removed 0 bases at V and 2 bases at J, leaving 7 bases unmatched. The germline V gene has CDR1 SGDLS and CDR2 YYNGEE. The CDR3 DNA sequence: TGTGCCAGCAGCGTAGTCGGTGGACAGGGGACCACAGATACGCAGTATTTT. Translated: CASSVVGGQGTTDTQYF.

This rearrangement joins TRBV4-1 to TRBJ1-1, with a possible D match to TRBD1 (6 bases). Germline assignment: CDR1 MGHRA and CDR2 YSYEKL. The CDR3 has 14 amino acids. Trimming removed 4 bases from V and 5 bases from J, with 14 bases in between. The CDR3 bases are TGCGCCAGCAGCCCGGGGCAGGGGCGGACTGAAGCTTTCTTT. Residues: CASSPGQGRTEAFF.

This clone was detected only a few times. This chain connects TRBV28 to TRBJ1-5; D perhaps matches TRBD1 (5 bases). V was trimmed by 1 base and J by 4 bases, leaving 11 bases between them. This CDR3 is 15 amino acids long. Germline CDR1 and CDR2: MDHEN and SYDVKM. CDR3: CASSLYRSRNQPQHF. The CDR3 DNA is TGTGCCAGCAGTTTATACAGGAGCAGGAATCAGCCCCAGCATTTT.

The chain carries TRBV5-6 and TRBJ1-2; a weak D match, TRBD1 (6 bases). Trimming took off 2 bases at V and 12 bases at J, with 20 bases between the two ends. The CDR3 is made up of 14 amino acids. Germline CDR1 SGHDT, CDR2 YYEEEE. For the CDR3, the DNA is TGTGCCAGCAGCTTCAGGTCCGAGACAGGATCGCACACCTTC. Its translation is CASSFRSETGSHTF.

This clone was observed a single time. The chain couples TRBV4-3 to TRBJ1-1; possibly TRBD1 for D (6 bases). Germline V gives CDR1 LGHNA, CDR2 YSLEER. The CDR3 is 16 residues long. V was trimmed by 1 base and J by 0 bases, leaving 12 bases between them. The CDR3 DNA reads TGCGCCAGCAGCCAAGTTGGGGGCGGCCTGAACACTGAAGCTTTCTTT. This encodes CASSQVGGGLNTEAFF.

This sequence joins TRBV6-1 and TRBJ2-2; 9 bases are a match to TRBD1. V gave up 6 bases and J gave up 6 bases; unmatched junction bases: 11. Germline CDR1 and CDR2: MNHNS and SASEGT. The CDR3 has 16 amino acids. CDR3 loop: CASREQGASGAGELFF. CDR3 DNA: TGTGCCAGCAGGGAACAGGGGGCGTCGGGTGCCGGGGAGCTGTTTTTT.

The chain uses TRBV4-2 and TRBJ2-3; 10 bases are shared with TRBD2. Losses at the gene ends were 2 bases for V and 4 bases for J; bases not matched to a gene: 9. Per germline, CDR1 LGHNA and CDR2 YNFKEQ. The CDR3 runs to 17 residues. CDR3 region: CASSQTQAGGGADTQYF. The CDR3 DNA reads TGTGCCAGCAGCCAAACCCAAGCGGGAGGGGGGGCAGATACGCAGTATTTT.

This rearrangement joins TRBV19 to TRBJ1-2; weak D call: TRBD1 (5 bases). This CDR3 spans 14 amino acids. The V gene's germline CDR1 is LNHDA and CDR2 SQIVND (reference sequence). The V gene lost 8 bases and the J gene lost 4 bases, with 17 bases spanning the gap. The CDR3 nucleotides are TGTGCCAGTGACCCAGGTAGACAGCGCTATGGCTACACCTTC. It codes for CASDPGRQRYGYTF. The full variable domain, rest sourced from reference TRBV19 and TRBJ1-2, is DGGITQSPKYLFRKEGQNVTLSCEQNLNHDAMYWYRQDPGQGLRLIYYSQIVNDFQKGDIAEGYSVSREKKESFPLTVTSAQKNPTAFYLCASDPGRQRYGYTFGSGTRLTVV.

The rearrangement links TRBV5-1 to TRBJ2-2; D gene ambiguous. The CDR3 runs to 16 residues. V lost 0 bases and J lost 1, with 10 bases in between. From germline, CDR1 is SGHRS and CDR2 YFSETQ. CDR3 nucleotide sequence: TGCGCCAGCAGCTTGGGGTGGCAGCTGAACACCGGGGAGCTGTTTTTT. Its protein is CASSLGWQLNTGELFF.

The chain carries TRBV7-9 and TRBJ2-7; D gene uncertain. Germline V gene data show CDR1 as SEHNR and CDR2 as FQNEAQ (reference sequence). The CDR3 length is 12 residues. V shed 5 bases and J shed 7 bases, with 12 bases lying between them. CDR3 amino acids: CASSPRPFEQYF. Written as DNA, the CDR3 is TGTGCCAGCAGCCCCCGCCCTTTTGAGCAGTACTTC.

This clone was counted only a few times. The genes are TRBV11-2 and TRBJ1-1; D remains unclear. The V gene's germline CDR1 is SGHAT and CDR2 FQNNGV. Trimming took 1 base from V and 4 from J, leaving 7 bases between them. The CDR3 loop spans 13 amino acids. The CDR3 DNA reads TGTGCCAGCAGCTTAGGCCGGGGCACTGAAGCTTTCTTT. Its translation: CASSLGRGTEAFF. The variable domain in full, completed from reference TRBV11-2 and TRBJ1-1, reads EAGVAQSPRYKIIEKRQSVAFWCNPISGHATLYWYQQILGQGPKLLIQFQNNGVVDDSQLPKDRFSAERLKGVDSTLKIQPAKLEDSAVYLCASSLGRGTEAFFGQGTRLTVV.

The chain links TRBV7-9 to TRBJ1-4; TRBD1 is a possible D gene (5 bases). V was shortened by 5 bases and J by 0 bases, with 13 bases between the two germline ends. CDR1 is SEHNR and CDR2 is FQNEAQ in the germline V gene (reference sequence). CDR3 size: 16 residues. CDR3 in amino acids: CASSDAGPATNEKLFF. CDR3 nucleotide sequence: TGTGCCAGCAGCGATGCAGGGCCTGCAACTAATGAAAAACTGTTTTTT.

This clone was recorded once. V gene TRBV24-1 combines with J gene TRBJ1-1, with D possibly matching TRBD1 (6 bases). The CDR3 is 17 amino acids. V was shortened by 4 bases and J by 1 base, with 18 bases between the two germline ends. Germline CDR1 KGHDR, CDR2 SFDVKD. The CDR3 DNA is TGTGCCACCAGTGACATACCGGGGGGCGCGGGGAACACTGAAGCTTTCTTT. Translation gives CATSDIPGGAGNTEAFF.

The CDR3 nucleotides are TGTGCCAGCAGCTTGTCACAGGGATTGAACACTGAAGCTTTCTTT. Translation: CASSLSQGLNTEAFF. The genes are TRBV11-2 and TRBJ1-1; weak D call: TRBD1 (6 bases). Trimming stripped 3 bases from V and 0 bases from J, with 11 bases between. Germline-derived CDR1 and CDR2 are SGHAT and FQNNGV. There are 15 residues in the CDR3.